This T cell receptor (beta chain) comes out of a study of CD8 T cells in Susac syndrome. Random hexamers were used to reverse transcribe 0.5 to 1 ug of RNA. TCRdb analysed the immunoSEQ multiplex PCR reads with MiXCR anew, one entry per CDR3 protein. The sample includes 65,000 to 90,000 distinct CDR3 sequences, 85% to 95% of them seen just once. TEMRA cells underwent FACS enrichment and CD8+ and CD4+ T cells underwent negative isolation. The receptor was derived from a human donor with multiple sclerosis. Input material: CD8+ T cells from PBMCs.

The CDR3 DNA sequence: TGTGCCTGGAGTGAAGTAGGGGGACGCGCCGGGGAGCTGTTTTTT. Protein: CAWSEVGGRAGELFF. This chain links TRBV30 with TRBJ2-2, with D possibly TRBD1 on 6 matching bases. The CDR3 runs to 15 residues. Per the germline V gene, CDR1 is GTSNPN and CDR2 is SVGIG (reference sequence). V was cut by 1 base and J by 6 bases, with 15 bases left in between.